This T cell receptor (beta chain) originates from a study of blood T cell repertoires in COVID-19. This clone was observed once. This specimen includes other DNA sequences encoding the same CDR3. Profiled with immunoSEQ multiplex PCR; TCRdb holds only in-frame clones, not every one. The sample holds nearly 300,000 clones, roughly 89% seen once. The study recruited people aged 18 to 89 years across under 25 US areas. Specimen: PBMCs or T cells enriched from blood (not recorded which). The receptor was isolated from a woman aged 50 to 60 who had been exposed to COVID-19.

The CDR3: CASSYTGSSGNTIYF. In DNA form, the CDR3 reads TGTGCCAGCAGTTACACGGGTTCCTCTGGAAACACCATATATTTT. The rearrangement links TRBV6-5 to TRBJ1-3; D uncertain. V was shortened by 2 bases and J by 0 bases, with 8 bases between the two germline ends. The CDR3 covers 15 residues. The germline V gene has CDR1 MNHEY and CDR2 SVGAGI.